Listed here are 26 T cell receptor beta chains from one sample, sequenced in a study of cytomegalovirus exposure and HLA in healthy donors. Use of 60 Vbeta and 13 Jbeta primers characterized the PCR. This table comes from immunoSEQ multiplex PCR, and its TCRdb copy is limited to in-frame clones, with some not included. Of about 130,000 clones in the sample, 80% to 85% were seen once. Sequencing was done on a sample of PBMCs. Receptors were obtained from a boy aged 5 to 17 in good health and CMV-seronegative.

The chain carries TRBV2 and TRBJ2-1, with D tentatively TRBD2 (6 bases). Trimming pared 4 bases from V and 9 bases from J, leaving 16 bases between. CDR1 is SNHLY and CDR2 is FYNNEI in the germline V gene. This CDR3 has 14 amino acids. The CDR3 reads CASSVTSSRGEQFF. The CDR3 region has the DNA TGTGCCAGCAGTGTGACTAGTTCTAGGGGTGAGCAGTTCTTC.

The chain combines TRBV11-2 with TRBJ2-7, with D hard to call. Trimming cost V 0 bases and J 4 bases, with 4 bases left between them. Germline values: CDR1 SGHAT, CDR2 FQNNGV. The CDR3 is made up of 12 amino acids. DNA for the CDR3: TGTGCCAGCAGCTTAGACGGGTACGAGCAGTACTTC. Its translation is CASSLDGYEQYF.

This clone was counted once. The V gene is TRBV27, the J gene TRBJ2-5, with 7 positions matching TRBD1. CDR1 is MNHEY and CDR2 is SMNVEV in the germline V gene (reference sequence). The V and J ends lost 7 bases and 5 bases, in that order; junction bases with no gene match: 1. The CDR3 contains 11 residues. The CDR3 region is CASIRGETQYF. In DNA, the CDR3 is TGTGCCAGCATCAGGGGGGAGACCCAGTACTTC.

The count of this clone is one. The rearrangement links TRBV5-1 to TRBJ2-1, with 8 bases lining up with TRBD1. J lost 8 bases, V lost 4 bases, and 8 bases had no gene match. This CDR3 has 14 amino acids. Germline V gene data show CDR1 as SGHRS and CDR2 as YFSETQ. The CDR3 is CASSPDRGWDEQFF. Written as DNA, the CDR3 is TGCGCCAGCAGCCCAGACAGGGGTTGGGATGAGCAGTTCTTC.

The chain combines TRBV27 with TRBJ2-5; TRBD2 matches at 9 bases. V dropped 5 bases and J dropped 4; count of bases not matched to a gene: 8. This CDR3 is 15 amino acids long. CDR1 is MNHEY and CDR2 is SMNVEV in the germline V gene (reference sequence). CDR3 region: CASSPPGLAGETQYF. In DNA, the CDR3 is TGTGCCAGCAGTCCGCCGGGACTAGCTGGAGAGACCCAGTACTTC.

The rearrangement links TRBV7-2 to TRBJ2-5; 8 bases fit TRBD2. Looked up from germline, CDR1 is SGHTA and CDR2 is FQGNSA. V trimming: 2 bases; J trimming: 1 base; junction bases outside the gene matches: 12. There are 18 residues in the CDR3. The CDR3 region is CASSLSARGAGGQETQYF. CDR3 nucleotides: TGTGCCAGCAGCTTAAGCGCCCGAGGGGCGGGAGGCCAAGAGACCCAGTACTTC.

This chain connects TRBV6-5 to TRBJ1-2; possibly TRBD1 for D (5 bases). Germline V gives CDR1 MNHEY, CDR2 SVGAGI. V lost 7 bases and J 8 bases, leaving 17 bases between the germline ends. The CDR3 loop spans 13 amino acids. CDR3 coding DNA: TGTGCCAGCAATAGGTCTCCAGGGTCCGGCTACACCTTC. Protein sequence: CASNRSPGSGYTF.

This chain links TRBV6-6 with TRBJ1-5, with D perhaps TRBD1 (5 bases). The V gene's germline CDR1 is MNHNY and CDR2 SVGAGI (reference sequence). Trimming removed 5 bases at V and 4 bases at J, with 18 bases between. CDR3 size: 16 residues. The CDR3 is CASSPDLGRGNQPQHF. The CDR3 DNA follows: TGTGCCAGCAGTCCCGACCTTGGGAGGGGTAATCAGCCCCAGCATTTT.

This clone was detected only a few times. This chain links TRBV6-1 with TRBJ1-2; D remains ambiguous. Per germline, CDR1 MNHNS and CDR2 SASEGT. CDR3 length: 13 amino acids. Trimming stripped 7 bases from V and 4 bases from J, with 13 bases between. The CDR3 nucleotides read TGTGCCAGCACCTCGTTCACTATCTATGGCTACACCTTC. Residues: CASTSFTIYGYTF.

As DNA, the CDR3 is TGCGCCAGCAGCCATCAAACAAGACAGGGCCGCAATGAGCAGTTCTTC. Amino acids: CASSHQTRQGRNEQFF. The rearrangement joins TRBV4-3 to TRBJ2-1; TRBD1 agrees at 7 bases. The CDR3 length is 16 residues. Germline assignment: CDR1 LGHNA and CDR2 YSLEER. V lost 3 bases to trimming and J lost 6 bases; unmatched junction nucleotides: 11.

This clone was observed a handful of times. The chain couples TRBV5-4 to TRBJ1-2; 10 bases map to TRBD1. The ends lost 3 bases at V and 12 bases at J; junction bases unmatched: 23. Germline V gene data show CDR1 as SGHNT and CDR2 as YYREEE (reference sequence). This CDR3 contains 18 residues. The CDR3 here is CASSSIGTGDHQGQSHTF. In DNA form, the CDR3 reads TGTGCCAGCAGCTCAATCGGGACAGGGGATCACCAAGGGCAGTCCCACACCTTC. Variable domain in full (rest from reference TRBV5-4 and TRBJ1-2): ETGVTQSPTHLIKTRGQQVTLRCSSQSGHNTVSWYQQALGQGPQFIFQYYREEENGRGNFPPRFSGLQFPNYSSELNVNALELDDSALYLCASSSIGTGDHQGQSHTFGSGTRLTVV.

The rearrangement links TRBV5-8 to TRBJ2-3; D uncertain. The germline V and J ends were trimmed by 2 bases and 4 bases, with 5 bases remaining between them. CDR1 is SGHTS, CDR2 YDEGEE, per germline. The CDR3 is 12 residues long. The CDR3 bases are TGTGCCAGCAGCTTCCGGGCAGATACGCAGTATTTT. Amino acids: CASSFRADTQYF. The whole variable domain, filled in from reference TRBV5-8 and TRBJ2-3, reads EAGVTQSPTHLIKTRGQQATLRCSPISGHTSVYWYQQALGLGLQFLLWYDEGEERNRGNFPPRFSGRQFPNYSSELNVNALELEDSALYLCASSFRADTQYFGPGTRLTVL.

The chain carries TRBV12-5 and TRBJ2-7; maybe TRBD1 (6 bases). This CDR3 is built from 14 residues. CDR1 and CDR2 (germline): LGHNT, FRNRAP. The V end was cut by 0 bases, the J end by 5 bases, with 11 bases between. This CDR3 is CASGLVSGAHEQYF. CDR3 in DNA: TGTGCTAGTGGTTTGGTTTCAGGGGCTCACGAGCAGTACTTC.

This clone was seen only once. The chain recombines TRBV5-4 with TRBJ1-2, with 11 bases lining up with TRBD1. This CDR3 has 18 residues. Germline CDR1 and CDR2: SGHNT and YYREEE (reference sequence). After removal of 2 bases from V and 6 bases from J, the junction contained 15 bases not matched to a gene. For the CDR3, the DNA is TGTGCCAGCAGCTTCGGACAGGGGGCCCGCCAAGGGGTTCATGGCTACACCTTC. It is translated as CASSFGQGARQGVHGYTF. The whole variable domain, remainder taken from reference TRBV5-4 and TRBJ1-2, is ETGVTQSPTHLIKTRGQQVTLRCSSQSGHNTVSWYQQALGQGPQFIFQYYREEENGRGNFPPRFSGLQFPNYSSELNVNALELDDSALYLCASSFGQGARQGVHGYTFGSGTRLTVV.

This clone was detected only a few times. The rearrangement joins TRBV5-6 to TRBJ2-7; 8 nucleotides line up with TRBD2. V was clipped by 4 bases and J by 6 bases; unmatched bases: 9. Per the germline V gene, CDR1 is SGHDT and CDR2 is YYEEEE. The CDR3 contains 14 residues. The CDR3 DNA sequence: TGTGCCAGCAGCGGTCCGGGACTAGTGGGCGAGCAGTACTTC. Protein: CASSGPGLVGEQYF.

This clone was seen once. The chain has TRBV7-8 and TRBJ2-7; D remains ambiguous. In germline, CDR1 is SGHVS, CDR2 FQNEAQ. V dropped 5 bases and J dropped 1 base, with 12 bases sitting between them. This CDR3 has 14 residues. This CDR3 reads CASSQVKRSYEQYF. In DNA, the CDR3 is TGTGCCAGCAGCCAAGTGAAACGGTCCTACGAGCAGTACTTC.

The table lists this clone with a count of one. This chain uses TRBV9 with TRBJ2-2, with D possibly being TRBD2 (5 bases). Germline CDR1 reads SGDLS; CDR2 reads YYNGEE. V lost 3 bases and J lost 7, with 10 bases in between. CDR3 size: 13 residues. The CDR3 sequence: CASSAWAGGELFF. The CDR3 region has the DNA TGTGCCAGCAGCGCCTGGGCGGGCGGGGAGCTGTTTTTT.

The chain recombines TRBV7-2 with TRBJ2-7; TRBD2 aligns across 7 bases. Trimming cost V 1 base and J 1 base; bases outside gene matches: 7. The CDR3 covers 16 residues. Germline CDR1 is SGHTA and CDR2 is FQGNSA. The DNA of the CDR3 is TGTGCCAGCAGCTTAGAGGCGTCTAGCGGTTCCTACGAGCAGTACTTC. This codes for CASSLEASSGSYEQYF.

V usage is TRBV4-1 and J usage is TRBJ2-1, with TRBD2 identical over 10 bases. Germline CDR1 is MGHRA and CDR2 is YSYEKL. Trimming cost V 3 bases and J 5 bases; bases outside gene matches: 10. CDR3 length: 17 amino acids. Here the CDR3 DNA reads TGCGCCAGCAGCCATCTGGGTCGGACTAGCGGACACAATGAGCAGTTCTTC. Its protein product is CASSHLGRTSGHNEQFF.

This clone appeared once. This rearrangement joins TRBV1 to TRBJ2-3; TRBD2 is the table's D call and was not checked against the DNA. TRBV1 corresponds to a pseudogene. This CDR3 is 12 amino acids long. The chain's CDR3 is CTSSQVRDTQYF. DNA for the CDR3: TGCACCAGCAGCCAAGTTAGAGATACGCAGTATTTT.

CDR3 protein: CASSPLSRGLSEAFF. CDR3 coding DNA: TGTGCCAGCAGTCCCCTGAGCAGGGGGCTTTCGGAAGCTTTCTTT. This chain links TRBV6-5 with TRBJ1-1, with TRBD1 matching 8 bases. The CDR3 is 15 amino acids. J was trimmed by 8 bases and V by 5 bases; bases with no gene match: 13. Germline V CDR1 and CDR2: MNHEY, SVGAGI.

The chain recombines TRBV4-1 with TRBJ2-1, with 7 bases identical to TRBD1. Per the germline V gene, CDR1 is MGHRA and CDR2 is YSYEKL. The CDR3 is made up of 16 amino acids. The V gene end was trimmed by 1 base and the J gene end by 4 bases; junction bases not matched to a gene: 7. CDR3 sequence reads: CASSQGAGTAYNEQFF. Written as DNA, the CDR3 is TGCGCCAGCAGCCAAGGTGCCGGGACAGCTTACAATGAGCAGTTCTTC.

The chain employs TRBV6-1 and TRBJ2-1; weak D call: TRBD2 (6 bases). CDR1 is MNHNS and CDR2 is SASEGT in the germline V gene. This CDR3 is built from 16 residues. V was shortened by 3 bases and J by 4 bases, with 16 bases between the two germline ends. In nucleotides, the CDR3 is TGTGCCAGCAGTGAGGCCCCGGGCGGAGGGTACAATGAGCAGTTCTTC. The encoded protein is CASSEAPGGGYNEQFF.

The gene calls are TRBV21-1 and TRBJ1-1; the table's D call, TRBD1, has no DNA check behind it. TRBV21-1 is an annotated pseudogene. This CDR3 has 16 residues. In nucleotides, the CDR3 is TGTGCCAGCAGCACCTCACCGGACAGGGACGACACTGAAGCTTTCTTT. Translation: CASSTSPDRDDTEAFF.

The gene calls are TRBV5-1 and TRBJ2-5; TRBD2 is a possible D gene (6 bases). The J call may be in error: the DNA end matches TRBJ2-7 better. The CDR3 extends over 14 amino acids. Germline V gives CDR1 SGHRS, CDR2 YFSETQ. This chain's CDR3 is CASSSPSGRHEQYF. CDR3 coding DNA: TGCGCCAGCAGCTCCCCTTCAGGGAGGCACGAGCAGTACTTC.

This chain connects TRBV2 to TRBJ2-3; D remains ambiguous. Germline lookup yields CDR1 SNHLY and CDR2 FYNNEI. V gave up 3 bases and J gave up 4 bases, with 8 bases separating them. The CDR3 consists of 13 residues. DNA for the CDR3: TGTGCCAGCAGTGACCGACTCGCAGATACGCAGTATTTT. Translating it yields CASSDRLADTQYF.